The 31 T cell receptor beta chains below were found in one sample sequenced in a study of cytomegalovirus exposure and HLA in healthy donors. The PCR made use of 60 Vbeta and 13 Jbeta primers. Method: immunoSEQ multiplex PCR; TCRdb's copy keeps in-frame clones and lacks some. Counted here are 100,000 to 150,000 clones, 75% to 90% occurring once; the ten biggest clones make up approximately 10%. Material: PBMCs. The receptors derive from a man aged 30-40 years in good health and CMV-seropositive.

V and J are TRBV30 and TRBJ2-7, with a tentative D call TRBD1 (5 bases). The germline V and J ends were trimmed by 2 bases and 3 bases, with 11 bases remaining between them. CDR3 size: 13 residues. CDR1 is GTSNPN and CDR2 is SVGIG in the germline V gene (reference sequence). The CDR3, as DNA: TGTGCCTGGAGTAAGGGGTCAGGCTACGAGCAGTACTTC. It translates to CAWSKGSGYEQYF.

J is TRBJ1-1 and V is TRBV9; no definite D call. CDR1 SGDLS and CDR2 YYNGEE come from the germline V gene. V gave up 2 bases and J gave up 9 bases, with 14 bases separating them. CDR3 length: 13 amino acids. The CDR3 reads CASSVTSGPQAFF. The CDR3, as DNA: TGTGCCAGCAGCGTGACTAGTGGACCCCAAGCTTTCTTT.

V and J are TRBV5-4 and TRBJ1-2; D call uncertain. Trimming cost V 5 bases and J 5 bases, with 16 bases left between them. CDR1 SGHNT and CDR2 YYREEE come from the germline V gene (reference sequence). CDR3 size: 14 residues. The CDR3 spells CASRDIGGLYGYTF. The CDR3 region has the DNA TGTGCCAGCAGGGATATTGGAGGCCTTTATGGCTACACCTTC.

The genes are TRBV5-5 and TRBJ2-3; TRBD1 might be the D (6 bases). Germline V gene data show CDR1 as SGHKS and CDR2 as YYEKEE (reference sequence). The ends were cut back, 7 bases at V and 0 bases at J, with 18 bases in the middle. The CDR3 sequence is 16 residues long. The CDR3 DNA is TGTGCCAGCTCACTCTCAGGGGCACCTAGCACAGATACGCAGTATTTT. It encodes CASSLSGAPSTDTQYF.

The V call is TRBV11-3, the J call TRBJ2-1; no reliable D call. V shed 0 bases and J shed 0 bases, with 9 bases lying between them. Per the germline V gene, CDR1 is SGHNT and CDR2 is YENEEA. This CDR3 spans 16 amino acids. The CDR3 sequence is CASSLDGVGSYNEQFF. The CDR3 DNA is TGTGCCAGCAGCTTAGATGGAGTAGGCTCCTACAATGAGCAGTTCTTC.

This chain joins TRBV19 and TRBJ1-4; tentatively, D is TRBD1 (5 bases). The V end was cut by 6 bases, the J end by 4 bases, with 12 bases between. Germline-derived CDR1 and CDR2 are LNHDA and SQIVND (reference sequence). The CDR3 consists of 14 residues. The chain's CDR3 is CASSPPGHNEKLFF. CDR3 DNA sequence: TGTGCCAGTAGCCCCCCAGGGCATAATGAAAAACTGTTTTTT.

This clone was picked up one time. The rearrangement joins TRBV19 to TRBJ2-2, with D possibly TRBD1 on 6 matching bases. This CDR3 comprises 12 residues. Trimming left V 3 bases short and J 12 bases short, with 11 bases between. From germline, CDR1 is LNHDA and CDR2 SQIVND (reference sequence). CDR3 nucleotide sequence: TGTGCCAGTAGTATGGGACATTACAAGCTGTTTTTT. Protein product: CASSMGHYKLFF.

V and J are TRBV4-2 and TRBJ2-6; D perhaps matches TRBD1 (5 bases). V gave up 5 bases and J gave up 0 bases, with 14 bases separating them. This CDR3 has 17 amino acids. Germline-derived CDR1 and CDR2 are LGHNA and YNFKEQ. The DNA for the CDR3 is TGTGCCAGCAGCGATGGACACGTTGGCTCTGGGGCCAACGTCCTGACTTTC. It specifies CASSDGHVGSGANVLTF.

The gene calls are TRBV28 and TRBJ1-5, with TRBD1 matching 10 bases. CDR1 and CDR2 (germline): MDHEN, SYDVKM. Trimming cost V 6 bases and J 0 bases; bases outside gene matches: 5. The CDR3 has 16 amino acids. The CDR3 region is CASSLGQGYSNQPQHF. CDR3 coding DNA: TGTGCCAGCAGCCTGGGACAGGGGTATAGCAATCAGCCCCAGCATTTT.

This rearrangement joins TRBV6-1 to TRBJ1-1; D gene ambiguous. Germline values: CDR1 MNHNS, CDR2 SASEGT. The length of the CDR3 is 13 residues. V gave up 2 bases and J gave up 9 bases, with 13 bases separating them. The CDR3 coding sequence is TGTGCCAGCAGTGAATACCTCGGTTTTAAAGCTTTCTTT. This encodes CASSEYLGFKAFF.

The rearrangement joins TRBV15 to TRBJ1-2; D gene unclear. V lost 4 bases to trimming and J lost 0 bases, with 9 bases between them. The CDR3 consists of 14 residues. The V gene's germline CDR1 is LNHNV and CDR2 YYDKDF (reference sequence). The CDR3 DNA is TGTGCCACCAGCATTCCCGTTCCTAACTATGGCTACACCTTC. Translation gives CATSIPVPNYGYTF.

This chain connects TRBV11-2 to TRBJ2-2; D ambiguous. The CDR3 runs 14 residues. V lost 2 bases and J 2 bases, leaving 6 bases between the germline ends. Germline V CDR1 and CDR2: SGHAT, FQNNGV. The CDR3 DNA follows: TGTGCCAGCAGCTTACGCACTAACACCGGGGAGCTGTTTTTT. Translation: CASSLRTNTGELFF.

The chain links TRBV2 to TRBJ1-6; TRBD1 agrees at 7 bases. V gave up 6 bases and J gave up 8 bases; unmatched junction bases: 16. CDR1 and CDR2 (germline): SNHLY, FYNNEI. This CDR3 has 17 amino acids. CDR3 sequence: CASRGPVRGDTHSPLHF. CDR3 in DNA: TGTGCCAGCAGGGGACCCGTCAGGGGGGATACCCATTCACCCCTCCACTTT. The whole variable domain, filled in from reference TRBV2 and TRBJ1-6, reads EPEVTQTPSHQVTQMGQEVILRCVPISNHLYFYWYRQILGQKVEFLVSFYNNEISEKSEIFDDQFSVERPDGSNFTLKIRSTKLEDSAMYFCASRGPVRGDTHSPLHFGNGTRLTVT.

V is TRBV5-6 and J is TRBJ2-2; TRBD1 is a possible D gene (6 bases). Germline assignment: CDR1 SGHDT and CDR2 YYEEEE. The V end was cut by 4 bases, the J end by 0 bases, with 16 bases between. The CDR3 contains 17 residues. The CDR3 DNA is TGTGCCAGCAGCCCGCTGGGGGACACCGCGAACACCGGGGAGCTGTTTTTT. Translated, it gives CASSPLGDTANTGELFF.

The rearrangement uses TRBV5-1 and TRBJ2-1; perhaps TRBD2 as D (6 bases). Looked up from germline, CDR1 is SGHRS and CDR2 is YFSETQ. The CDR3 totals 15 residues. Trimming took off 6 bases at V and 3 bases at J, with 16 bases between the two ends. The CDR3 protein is CASNWGRGFYNEQFF. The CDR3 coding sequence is TGCGCCAGCAACTGGGGACGGGGGTTCTACAATGAGCAGTTCTTC. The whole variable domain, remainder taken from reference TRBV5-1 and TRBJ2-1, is KAGVTQTPRYLIKTRGQQVTLSCSPISGHRSVSWYQQTPGQGLQFLFEYFSETQRNKGNFPGRFSGRQFSNSRSEMNVSTLELGDSALYLCASNWGRGFYNEQFFGPGTRLTVL.

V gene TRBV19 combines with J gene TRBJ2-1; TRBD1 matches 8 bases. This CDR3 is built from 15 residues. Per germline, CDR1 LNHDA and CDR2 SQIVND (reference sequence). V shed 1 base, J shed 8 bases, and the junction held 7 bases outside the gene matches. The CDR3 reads CASSIGQGPWDEQFF. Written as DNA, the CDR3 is TGTGCCAGTAGTATAGGACAGGGGCCGTGGGATGAGCAGTTCTTC. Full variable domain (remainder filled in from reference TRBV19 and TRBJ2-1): DGGITQSPKYLFRKEGQNVTLSCEQNLNHDAMYWYRQDPGQGLRLIYYSQIVNDFQKGDIAEGYSVSREKKESFPLTVTSAQKNPTAFYLCASSIGQGPWDEQFFGPGTRLTVL.

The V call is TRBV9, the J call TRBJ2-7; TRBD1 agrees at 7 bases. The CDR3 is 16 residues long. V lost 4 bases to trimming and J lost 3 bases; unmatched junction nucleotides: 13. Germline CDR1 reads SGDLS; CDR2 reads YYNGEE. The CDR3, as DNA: TGTGCCAGCAGCCTACGAACAGGGGCCAAATTCTACGAGCAGTACTTC. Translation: CASSLRTGAKFYEQYF. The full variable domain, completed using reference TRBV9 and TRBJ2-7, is DSGVTQTPKHLITATGQRVTLRCSPRSGDLSVYWYQQSLDQGLQFLIQYYNGEERAKGNILERFSAQQFPDLHSELNLSSLELGDSALYFCASSLRTGAKFYEQYFGPGTRLTVT.

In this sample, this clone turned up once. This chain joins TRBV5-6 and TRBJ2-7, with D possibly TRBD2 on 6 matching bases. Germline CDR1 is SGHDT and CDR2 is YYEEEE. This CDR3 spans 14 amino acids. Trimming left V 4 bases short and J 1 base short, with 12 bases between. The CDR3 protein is CASSPWGVSYEQYF. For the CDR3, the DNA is TGTGCCAGCAGCCCGTGGGGGGTATCCTACGAGCAGTACTTC.

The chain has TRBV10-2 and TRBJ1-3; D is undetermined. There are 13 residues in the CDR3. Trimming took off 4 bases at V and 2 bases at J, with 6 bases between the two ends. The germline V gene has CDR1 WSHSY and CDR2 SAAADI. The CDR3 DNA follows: TGCGCCAGCAGTGTGAGGCCTGGAAACACCATATATTTT. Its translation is CASSVRPGNTIYF.

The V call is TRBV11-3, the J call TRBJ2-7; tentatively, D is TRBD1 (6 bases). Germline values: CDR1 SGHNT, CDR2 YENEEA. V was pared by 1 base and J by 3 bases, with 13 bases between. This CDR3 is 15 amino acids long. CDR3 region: CASSLGSPGVYEQYF. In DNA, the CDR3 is TGTGCCAGCAGCTTAGGGTCCCCAGGGGTCTACGAGCAGTACTTC.

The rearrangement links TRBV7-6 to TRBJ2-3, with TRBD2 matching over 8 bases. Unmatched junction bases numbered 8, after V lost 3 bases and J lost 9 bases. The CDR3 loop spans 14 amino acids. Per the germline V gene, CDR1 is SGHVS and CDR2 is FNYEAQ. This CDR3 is CASSLGTRRGTQYF. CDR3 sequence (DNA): TGTGCCAGCAGCTTGGGGACTAGAAGGGGGACGCAGTATTTT.

CDR3 coding DNA: TGTGCCAGCAGGCACCTCGGACAGGGGGGGAGAGATACGCAGTATTTT. Protein product: CASRHLGQGGRDTQYF. The chain combines TRBV7-8 with TRBJ2-3; 10 positions agree with TRBD1. Trimming at V came to 6 bases and at J to 5 bases, leaving 11 bases not matched to a gene. The CDR3 sequence is 16 residues long. CDR1 is SGHVS, CDR2 FQNEAQ, per germline.

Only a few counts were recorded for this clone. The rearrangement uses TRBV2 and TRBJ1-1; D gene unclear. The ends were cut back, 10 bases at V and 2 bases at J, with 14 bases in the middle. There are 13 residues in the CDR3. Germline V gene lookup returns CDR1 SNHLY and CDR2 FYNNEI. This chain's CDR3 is CATRWELNTEAFF. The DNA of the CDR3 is TGTGCCACCCGATGGGAGTTAAACACTGAAGCTTTCTTT. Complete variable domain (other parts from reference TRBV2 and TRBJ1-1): EPEVTQTPSHQVTQMGQEVILRCVPISNHLYFYWYRQILGQKVEFLVSFYNNEISEKSEIFDDQFSVERPDGSNFTLKIRSTKLEDSAMYFCATRWELNTEAFFGQGTRLTVV.

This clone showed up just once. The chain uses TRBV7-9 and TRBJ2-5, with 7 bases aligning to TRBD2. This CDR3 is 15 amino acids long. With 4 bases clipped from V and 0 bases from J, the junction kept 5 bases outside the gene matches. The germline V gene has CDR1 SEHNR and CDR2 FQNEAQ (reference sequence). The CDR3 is CASSSGGTHQETQYF. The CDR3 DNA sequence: TGTGCCAGCAGCTCCGGGGGGACCCACCAAGAGACCCAGTACTTC.

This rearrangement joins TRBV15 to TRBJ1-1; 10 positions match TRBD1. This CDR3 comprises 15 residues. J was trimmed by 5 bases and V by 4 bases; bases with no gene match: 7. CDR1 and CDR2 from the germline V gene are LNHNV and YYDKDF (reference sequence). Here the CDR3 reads CATSKDRGRRTEAFF. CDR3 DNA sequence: TGTGCCACCAGCAAAGACAGGGGGCGGCGGACTGAAGCTTTCTTT.

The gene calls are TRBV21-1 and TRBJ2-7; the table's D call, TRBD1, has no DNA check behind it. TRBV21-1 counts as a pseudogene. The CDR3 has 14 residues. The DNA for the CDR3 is TGTGCCAGCACCAGGACAGGGGCTGTCTACGAGCAGTACTTC. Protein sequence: CASTRTGAVYEQYF.

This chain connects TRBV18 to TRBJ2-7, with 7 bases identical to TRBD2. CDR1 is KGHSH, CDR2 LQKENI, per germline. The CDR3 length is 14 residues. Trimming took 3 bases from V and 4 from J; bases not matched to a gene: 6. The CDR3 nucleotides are TGTGCCAGCTCACCCTCCGGGGGGTTTTACGAGCAGTACTTC. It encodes CASSPSGGFYEQYF.

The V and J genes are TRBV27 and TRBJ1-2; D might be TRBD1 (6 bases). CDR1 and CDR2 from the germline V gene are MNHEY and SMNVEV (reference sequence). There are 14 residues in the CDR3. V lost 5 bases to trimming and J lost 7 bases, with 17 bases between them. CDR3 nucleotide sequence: TGTGCCAGCAGTCTAACCTACAGGGCCTCTGGCTACACCTTC. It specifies CASSLTYRASGYTF.

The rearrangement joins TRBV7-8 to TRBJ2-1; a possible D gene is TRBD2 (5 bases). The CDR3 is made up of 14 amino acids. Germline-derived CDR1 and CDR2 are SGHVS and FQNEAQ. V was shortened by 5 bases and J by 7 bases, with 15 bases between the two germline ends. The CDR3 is CASSARARRNEQFF. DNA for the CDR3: TGTGCCAGCAGCGCGCGGGCTCGGCGGAATGAGCAGTTCTTC.

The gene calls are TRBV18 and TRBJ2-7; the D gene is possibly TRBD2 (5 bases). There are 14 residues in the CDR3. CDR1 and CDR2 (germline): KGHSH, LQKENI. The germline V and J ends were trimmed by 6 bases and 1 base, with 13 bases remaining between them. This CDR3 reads CASSPEVVSYEQYF. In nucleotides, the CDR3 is TGTGCCAGCTCCCCGGAGGTAGTATCCTACGAGCAGTACTTC.

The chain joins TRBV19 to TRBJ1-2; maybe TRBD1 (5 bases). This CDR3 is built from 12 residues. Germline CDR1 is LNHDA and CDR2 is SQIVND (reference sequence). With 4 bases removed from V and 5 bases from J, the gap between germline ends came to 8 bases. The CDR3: CASSTGPYGYTF. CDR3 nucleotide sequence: TGTGCCAGTAGTACAGGGCCTTATGGCTACACCTTC. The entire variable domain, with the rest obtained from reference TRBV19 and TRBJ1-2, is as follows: DGGITQSPKYLFRKEGQNVTLSCEQNLNHDAMYWYRQDPGQGLRLIYYSQIVNDFQKGDIAEGYSVSREKKESFPLTVTSAQKNPTAFYLCASSTGPYGYTFGSGTRLTVV.